Shown below are 25 T cell receptor beta chains from a single sample sequenced in a study of cytomegalovirus exposure and HLA in healthy donors (dated by TCRdb to the late 2010s). The library relied on the immunoSEQ multiplex PCR assay. The multiplex PCR relied on a mix of 60 forward primers for TCR Vbeta segments and 13 reverse primers for TCR Jbeta segments. TCRdb holds this immuneACCESS table with in-frame rearrangements only. Some clones are missing; in checked studies, unresolved V genes explain under half, and the rest has no known cause. For this sample there are more than 75,000 clones; roughly 79% appear just once. The ten most abundant clones make up approximately 3.8% of the sample. The sequenced sample was PBMCs. These receptor sequences come from a woman aged 40 to 50 in good health and CMV-seronegative.

In this sample, this clone turned up once. The V gene is TRBV5-1, the J gene TRBJ1-2; D is uncertain. Trimming took off 4 bases at V and 7 bases at J, with 11 bases between the two ends. This CDR3 region has 12 residues. Germline V gene data show CDR1 as SGHRS and CDR2 as YFSETQ. The DNA of the CDR3 is TGCGCCAGCAGCCCAGACATACGTGGCTACACCTTC. Translating gives CASSPDIRGYTF.

The chain combines TRBV4-3 with TRBJ1-1; 7 bases fit TRBD1. The CDR3 has 14 amino acids. V dropped 4 bases and J dropped 3; count of bases not matched to a gene: 5. Germline CDR1 reads LGHNA; CDR2 reads YSLEER. Here the CDR3 DNA reads TGCGCCAGCAGCCTCCTCCAGGGGGACACTGAAGCTTTCTTT. The encoded protein is CASSLLQGDTEAFF.

J is TRBJ1-2 and V is TRBV7-9, with no clear D. V was clipped by 3 bases and J by 6 bases, with 8 bases between them. The CDR3 extends over 12 amino acids. In germline, CDR1 is SEHNR, CDR2 FQNEAQ (reference sequence). CDR3: CASSLSFNGYTF. The CDR3 DNA sequence: TGTGCCAGCAGCTTGAGCTTTAATGGCTACACCTTC.

The genes are TRBV10-3 and TRBJ2-1; 13 bases align to TRBD2. Germline loops: CDR1 ENHRY, CDR2 SYGVKD. With V trimmed by 6 bases and J by 6 bases, 5 bases remained unmatched. The CDR3 sequence is 15 residues long. The CDR3 region has the DNA TGTGCCATCAGGGTGACTAGCGGGGGGAGCAATGAGCAGTTCTTC. Translating it yields CAIRVTSGGSNEQFF.

The genes are TRBV5-8 and TRBJ1-1; 9 positions match TRBD1. The germline V gene encodes CDR1 SGHTS and CDR2 YDEGEE. This CDR3 has 17 residues. Trimming took 2 bases from V and 0 from J; bases not matched to a gene: 8. The CDR3 region is CASSFGQGLSMNTEAFF. The CDR3 region has the DNA TGTGCCAGCAGCTTCGGACAGGGGCTGTCTATGAACACTGAAGCTTTCTTT.

The chain combines TRBV19 with TRBJ1-4; 9 nucleotides agree with TRBD1. The V and J ends lost 5 bases and 8 bases, in that order; junction bases with no gene match: 9. The CDR3 length is 15 residues. CDR1 is LNHDA and CDR2 is SQIVND in the germline V gene (reference sequence). CDR3 coding DNA: TGTGCCAGTAGTGTAACGGGACAGGGTTGGGAAAAACTGTTTTTT. Translation gives CASSVTGQGWEKLFF.

V usage is TRBV7-6 and J usage is TRBJ2-3; no clear D gene. CDR3 length equals 13 residues. V was clipped by 8 bases and J by 4 bases, with 13 bases between them. Per the germline V gene, CDR1 is SGHVS and CDR2 is FNYEAQ. This CDR3 reads CASSPVPADTQYF. The CDR3 DNA follows: TGTGCCAGCTCGCCTGTCCCGGCAGATACGCAGTATTTT.

The chain couples TRBV9 to TRBJ2-5; 7 bases line up with TRBD1. The CDR3 has 15 amino acids. Germline values: CDR1 SGDLS, CDR2 YYNGEE. The ends lost 0 bases at V and 5 bases at J; junction bases unmatched: 7. The CDR3 loop reads CASSVGSGGGETQYF. The CDR3 coding sequence is TGTGCCAGCAGCGTAGGGTCAGGGGGTGGTGAGACCCAGTACTTC.

The DNA for the CDR3 is TGCGCCAGCAGCTTGGAATGGGGGCTCACAGATACGCAGTATTTT. This encodes CASSLEWGLTDTQYF. The rearrangement joins TRBV5-1 to TRBJ2-3; D perhaps matches TRBD1 (6 bases). Germline CDR1 reads SGHRS; CDR2 reads YFSETQ. This CDR3 comprises 15 residues. V gave up 0 bases and J gave up 2 bases, with 10 bases separating them.

V gene TRBV30 combines with J gene TRBJ1-2, with a possible D match to TRBD1 (5 bases). The germline V gene has CDR1 GTSNPN and CDR2 SVGIG (reference sequence). This CDR3 is built from 14 residues. Trimming stripped 1 base from V and 4 bases from J, with 13 bases between. The CDR3 here is CAWSAPGGVYGYTF. Written as DNA, the CDR3 is TGTGCCTGGAGTGCTCCAGGAGGGGTCTATGGCTACACCTTC.

The V gene is TRBV29-1, the J gene TRBJ2-5; D is uncertain. The J call may be incorrect, as the DNA end agrees better with TRBJ2-7. The CDR3 totals 13 residues. CDR1 is SQVTM and CDR2 is ANQGSEA in the germline V gene. DNA for the CDR3: TGCAGCGTTGTTGAGGTGAGCTCCTACGAGCAGTACTTC. As protein: CSVVEVSSYEQYF.

The J gene is TRBJ1-2, the V gene TRBV4-3; D gene ambiguous. CDR1 and CDR2 from the germline V gene are LGHNA and YSLEER. This CDR3 is built from 15 residues. The V gene lost 3 bases and the J gene lost 0 bases, with 11 bases spanning the gap. CDR3 residues: CASSQATEPNYGYTF. The CDR3 nucleotides are TGCGCCAGCAGCCAGGCTACAGAGCCTAACTATGGCTACACCTTC.

The chain is built from TRBV18 and TRBJ1-1; 8 nucleotides line up with TRBD1. J was trimmed by 5 bases and V by 8 bases; bases with no gene match: 4. CDR3 length: 12 residues. Germline lookup yields CDR1 KGHSH and CDR2 LQKENI. The CDR3 sequence: CASGQGATEAFF. In DNA form, the CDR3 reads TGTGCCAGCGGCCAGGGGGCTACTGAAGCTTTCTTT.

The chain combines TRBV7-2 with TRBJ2-2; 9 positions match TRBD1. CDR3 length equals 15 residues. V shed 5 bases, J shed 7 bases, and the junction held 8 bases outside the gene matches. The germline gives CDR1 SGHTA, CDR2 FQGNSA. The DNA of the CDR3 is TGTGCCAGCAGCCTAGGGACAGGGAGTGGCGGGGAGCTGTTTTTT. Translated, it gives CASSLGTGSGGELFF.

The gene calls are TRBV15 and TRBJ2-4; D may be TRBD1 (6 bases). The CDR3 sequence is 13 residues long. The ends were cut back, 7 bases at V and 6 bases at J, with 13 bases in the middle. Germline assignment: CDR1 LNHNV and CDR2 YYDKDF (reference sequence). CDR3 residues: CATKQGERNIQYF. The CDR3 nucleotides read TGTGCCACCAAACAGGGTGAGCGAAACATTCAGTACTTC.

The V gene is TRBV7-9, the J gene TRBJ1-1; D uncertain. The CDR3 length is 12 residues. Germline V gene data show CDR1 as SEHNR and CDR2 as FQNEAQ (reference sequence). V was clipped by 6 bases and J by 5 bases, with 10 bases between them. The CDR3 protein is CASSTRRTEAFF. Written as DNA, the CDR3 is TGTGCCAGCAGTACGAGGAGGACTGAAGCTTTCTTT.

This chain connects TRBV28 to TRBJ2-3, with 8 bases aligning to TRBD2. The CDR3 contains 14 residues. Germline assignment: CDR1 MDHEN and CDR2 SYDVKM. Losses at the gene ends were 2 bases for V and 4 bases for J; bases not matched to a gene: 2. The CDR3 region has the DNA TGTGCCAGCAGTTTAACTAGCGGATCAGATACGCAGTATTTT. This codes for CASSLTSGSDTQYF.

The gene calls are TRBV4-1 and TRBJ2-7; unclear D gene. Between the trimmed V and J ends, which lost 2 bases and 3 bases, there was a span of 11 bases. The CDR3 runs 14 residues. The V gene's germline CDR1 is MGHRA and CDR2 YSYEKL. CDR3 region: CASSQMGGGYEQYF. As DNA, the CDR3 is TGCGCCAGCAGCCAAATGGGTGGCGGCTACGAGCAGTACTTC.

The V and J genes are TRBV7-3 and TRBJ2-3; TRBD2 matches at 9 bases. The CDR3 totals 15 residues. With 3 bases clipped from V and 1 base from J, the junction kept 2 bases outside the gene matches. Germline assignment: CDR1 SGHTA and CDR2 FQGTGA. The CDR3 spells CASSFTSGRTDTQYF. The CDR3 nucleotides read TGTGCCAGCAGCTTTACTAGCGGGCGCACAGATACGCAGTATTTT. Full variable domain (outside the CDR3, taken from reference TRBV7-3 and TRBJ2-3): GAGVSQTPSNKVTEKGKYVELRCDPISGHTALYWYRQSLGQGPEFLIYFQGTGAADDSGLPNDRFFAVRPEGSVSTLKIQRTERGDSAVYLCASSFTSGRTDTQYFGPGTRLTVL.

This sequence joins TRBV10-3 and TRBJ2-7; D unresolved. V dropped 6 bases and J dropped 1 base, with 10 bases sitting between them. The CDR3 is 13 amino acids. From germline, CDR1 is ENHRY and CDR2 SYGVKD. CDR3 amino acids: CAIRTEDSYEQYF. The CDR3 bases are TGTGCCATCAGAACAGAAGATTCCTACGAGCAGTACTTC.

In this sample, this clone is medium-sized. V and J are TRBV19 and TRBJ1-6, with a weak D call TRBD1 (6 bases). From germline, CDR1 is LNHDA and CDR2 SQIVND (reference sequence). This CDR3 spans 17 amino acids. Trimming left V 5 bases short and J 0 bases short, with 14 bases between. The CDR3 DNA reads TGTGCCAGTAGTCCGGAGACAGGTAGCTCCTATAATTCACCCCTCCACTTT. Amino acid sequence: CASSPETGSSYNSPLHF.

This clone was detected only once. The chain carries TRBV18 and TRBJ2-2, with 11 bases fitting TRBD2. Germline assignment: CDR1 KGHSH and CDR2 LQKENI. The CDR3 loop spans 15 amino acids. V shed 3 bases, J shed 4 bases, and the junction held 1 base outside the gene matches. The CDR3 DNA reads as TGTGCCAGCTCACCTGGACTAGCGGGCACCGGGGAGCTGTTTTTT. It yields the protein CASSPGLAGTGELFF.

CDR3: CASSQDPGLGNIQYF. CDR3 sequence (DNA): TGCGCCAGCAGCCAAGATCCGGGACTAGGAAACATTCAGTACTTC. V is TRBV4-1 and J is TRBJ2-4, with TRBD2 matching 8 bases. The CDR3 runs 15 residues. Germline V gene lookup returns CDR1 MGHRA and CDR2 YSYEKL. V lost 0 bases, J lost 6 bases, and 4 bases stayed unmatched.

This clone was detected only a few times. The chain is built from TRBV29-1 and TRBJ1-1; D uncertain. The CDR3 is made up of 13 amino acids. Trimming shortened V by 2 bases and J by 9 bases, and 16 bases separated the two germline ends. Germline CDR1 and CDR2: SQVTM and ANQGSEA. In nucleotides, the CDR3 is TGCAGCGTTGAACGAAGCGGCAGCCCCCAAGCTTTCTTT. Translating it yields CSVERSGSPQAFF. The full variable domain, rest sourced from reference TRBV29-1 and TRBJ1-1, is SAVISQKPSRDICQRGTSLTIQCQVDSQVTMMFWYRQQPGQSLTLIATANQGSEATYESGFVIDKFPISRPNLTFSTLTVSNMSPEDSSIYLCSVERSGSPQAFFGQGTRLTVV.

The V call is TRBV4-1, the J call TRBJ2-7; 7 bases fit TRBD1. V lost 5 bases to trimming and J lost 2 bases; unmatched junction nucleotides: 6. Germline assignment: CDR1 MGHRA and CDR2 YSYEKL. The CDR3 sequence is 14 residues long. CDR3 region: CASSIRDSAYEQYF. The CDR3 nucleotides read TGCGCCAGCAGCATCCGGGACAGTGCCTACGAGCAGTACTTC.